Sequencing of this T cell receptor (beta chain) was carried out in a study of T cells in Graves' hyperthyroidism and ophthalmopathy. Amplified TCR beta CDR3 regions came from RNA transcripts. The HTBI primer set was used in a first-round RT-PCR of the TCR CDR3. Using its own MiXCR run on the multiplex PCR reads, TCRdb lists one record per CDR3 protein. The sample has about 600,000 distinct CDR3 sequences; roughly 15% are singletons. Germline lookup yields CDR1 SNHLY and CDR2 FYNNEI. The V and J ends lost 8 bases and 1 base, in that order; junction bases with no gene match: 7. This CDR3 contains 14 residues.

V and J are TRBV2 and TRBJ1-2; TRBD1 matches at 7 bases. The sequence was obtained from a woman aged 35 to 49 with Graves' ophthalmopathy. Sequences were obtained from blood. In DNA, the CDR3 is TGTGCCAGCGGCGGGACAGCGAATAACTATGGCTACACCTTC. Its protein product is CASGGTANNYGYTF.